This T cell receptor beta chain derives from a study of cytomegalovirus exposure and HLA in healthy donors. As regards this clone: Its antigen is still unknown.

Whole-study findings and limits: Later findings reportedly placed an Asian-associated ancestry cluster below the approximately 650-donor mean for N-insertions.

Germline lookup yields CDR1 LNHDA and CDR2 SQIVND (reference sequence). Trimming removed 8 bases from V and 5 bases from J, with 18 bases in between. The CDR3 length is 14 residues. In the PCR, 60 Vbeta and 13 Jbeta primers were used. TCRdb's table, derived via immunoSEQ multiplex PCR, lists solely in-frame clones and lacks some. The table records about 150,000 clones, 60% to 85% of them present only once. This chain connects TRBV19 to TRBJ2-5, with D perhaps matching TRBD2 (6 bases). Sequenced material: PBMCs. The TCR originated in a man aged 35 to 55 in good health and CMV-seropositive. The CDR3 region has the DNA TGTGCCAGTCAATCGGGACTCCGGTGGGAGACCCAGTACTTC. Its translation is CASQSGLRWETQYF. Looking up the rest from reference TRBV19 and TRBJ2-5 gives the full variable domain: DGGITQSPKYLFRKEGQNVTLSCEQNLNHDAMYWYRQDPGQGLRLIYYSQIVNDFQKGDIAEGYSVSREKKESFPLTVTSAQKNPTAFYLCASQSGLRWETQYFGPGTRLLVL.